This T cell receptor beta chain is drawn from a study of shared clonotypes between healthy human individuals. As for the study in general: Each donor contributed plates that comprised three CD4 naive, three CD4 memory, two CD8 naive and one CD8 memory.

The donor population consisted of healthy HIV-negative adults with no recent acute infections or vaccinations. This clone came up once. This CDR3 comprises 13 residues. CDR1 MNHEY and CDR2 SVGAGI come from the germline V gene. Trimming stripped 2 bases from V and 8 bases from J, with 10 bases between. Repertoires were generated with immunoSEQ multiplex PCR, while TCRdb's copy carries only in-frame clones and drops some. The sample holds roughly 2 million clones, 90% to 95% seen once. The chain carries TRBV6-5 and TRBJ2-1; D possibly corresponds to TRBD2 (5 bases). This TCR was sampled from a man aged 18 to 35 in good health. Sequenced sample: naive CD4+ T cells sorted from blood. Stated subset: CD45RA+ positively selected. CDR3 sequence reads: CASSYSWGDEQFF. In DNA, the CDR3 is TGTGCCAGCAGTTACAGTTGGGGAGATGAGCAGTTCTTC.